This T cell receptor (beta chain) was sequenced for a study of T cells in women clearing cervical HPV infection (dated 2018 in TCRdb). Some background on the complete study: The cases were some 27 women with histologically confirmed HPV16-related CIN3 or worse, and 2 of these cases were invasive cancers. The controls were about 26 women whose single incident HPV16 infection cleared within 12 months with no development of precancer or cancer. Blood from cases was collected at the visit where the lesion was first found, while blood from controls was collected once the infection could no longer be detected. For cases, a median interval of approximately 150 days, with an interquartile range of about 80 to 200 days, was observed between lesion detection and blood sampling. Since only a few of the women had HLA typing available, the possibility that HLA type was acting as a confounder could not be ruled out. Nested within Costa Rica's Guanacaste HPV Natural History Study, an exploratory proof-of-principle case-control study compared TCR repertoires across cervical HPV16 outcomes. Cases and controls were matched on age within five years and on year of sample collection. Median age was about 35 years in cases versus just over 37 in controls, and baseline characteristics did not differ significantly. In the parent cohort, roughly 9,700 women aged 18 or older were enrolled in Guanacaste, Costa Rica, during about 1993 to 1995 and then followed for less than 8 years. Five blinded duplicates per group were added as quality controls, so that approximately 60 samples were obtained: 50 or so participants and around 10 replicates. General conclusions and limits of the study: Random forest classifiers combining richness and V gene abundances distinguished cases from controls with an estimated AUC of roughly 0.83. The cross-sectional design could not show whether associations preceded infection or resulted from it; effector/memory subsets and HPV-specific T cells were not isolated. Significantly higher TCR repertoire richness was observed in CIN3+ cases than in controls across sequencing depths, whereas no difference in evenness was found. Because T-cell numbers per sample were unknown, differences in richness could reflect varying T-cell content rather than repertoire biology.

Remarks on this clone: What antigen it recognizes has not been identified. Other DNA sequences within the sample encode an identical CDR3.

Every participant had a single incident cervical HPV16 infection, and women with prevalent HPV16 infections were excluded. Cervical HPV DNA was detected by MY09/MY11 PCR and genotyped by dot-blot hybridization. Roughly 15 mL of heparinized blood were centrifuged, and the buffy coat was aliquoted, frozen at -30°C, then stored at -80°C. QIAGEN kits were used to extract genomic DNA from buffy coat specimens. TCR beta CDR3 regions were amplified by multiplex PCR using the immunoSEQ assay from an average of around 1.2 ug genomic DNA per sample. Primer bias was corrected in the assay by using a complete synthetic TCR repertoire to establish an amplification baseline. Amplicons were sequenced on the Illumina platform. Per the authors' processing: Sequences were error-corrected by clustering with frequency ratios and a modified nearest-neighbor algorithm and were then analyzed in the immunoSEQ Analyzer with IMGT gene definitions. At each rarefaction depth, TCR richness and evenness were averaged across 20 rarefaction repeats, and any sample with fewer sequences than the depth was left out. V, D and J gene relative abundances were compared between groups with Wilcoxon rank sum tests, applying FDR correction. Blinded duplicates gave an intraclass correlation of around 96% for TCR richness and an average of around 83% across around 66 gene segments. Here the immuneACCESS table is served through TCRdb, limited to in-frame sequences with V and J called. Missing clones are a known gap in these copies; in checked studies unresolved V genes cover under half, and the rest lacks a known reason. That table is the source of V, J and clone size, and D and trimming were worked out from the DNA. The sample table records 20,000 to 25,000 clones. 2% to 3% of the sample is in the top ten clones.

Sequenced: blood buffy coat. The receptor was isolated from a woman aged 18 to 75 with a cervical HPV16 infection that either progressed to CIN3+ or cleared (not recorded which).

The encoded CDR3 is CSALSSYEQYF. The sequenced part of the CDR3 DNA is TGCAGTGCACTCTCTTCCTACGAG. The rearranged segments are TRBV20-1 and TRBJ2-7; the D gene lacks a confident call. The sequenced fragment ends 3 residues before the CDR3 boundary, so the rest is inferred from the germline J gene. Including the terminal cysteine and phenylalanine, the CDR3 comprises 11 residues. The DNA shown is the part of the CDR3 that was read: 24 bases, in frame from base 1. V is clipped by 6 bases and J by 1 base, and the sequence between their germline boundaries is 7 bases long. Taken from the germline V gene (reference sequence), the CDR1 and CDR2 loops are DFQATT and SNEGSKA.